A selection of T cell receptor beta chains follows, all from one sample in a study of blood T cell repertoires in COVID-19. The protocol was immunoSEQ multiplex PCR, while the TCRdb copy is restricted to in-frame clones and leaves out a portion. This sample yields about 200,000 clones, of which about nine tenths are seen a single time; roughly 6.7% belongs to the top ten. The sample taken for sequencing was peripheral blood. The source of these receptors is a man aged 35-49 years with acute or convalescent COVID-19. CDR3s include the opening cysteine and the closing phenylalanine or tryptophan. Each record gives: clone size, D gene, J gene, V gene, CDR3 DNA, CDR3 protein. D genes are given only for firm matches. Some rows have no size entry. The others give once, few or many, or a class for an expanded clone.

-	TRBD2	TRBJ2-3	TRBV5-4	TGTGCCAGCAGCTTGAGACGGGGGGGCGGCACAGATACGCAGTATTTT	CASSLRRGGGTDTQYF
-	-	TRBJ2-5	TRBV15	TGTGCCACCAGCAGGGACAGATGGGAGACCCAGTACTTC	CATSRDRWETQYF
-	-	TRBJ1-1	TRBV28	TGTGCCAGCAGTACCTCCAGGGGCACTGAAGCTTTCTTT	CASSTSRGTEAFF
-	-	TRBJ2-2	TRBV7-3	TGTGCCAGCAGCCAGATGTCGGGGGACACCGGGGAGCTGTTTTTT	CASSQMSGDTGELFF
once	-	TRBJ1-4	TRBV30	TGTGCCTGGAGAGGGGAAACTAATGAAAAACTGTTTTTT	CAWRGETNEKLFF
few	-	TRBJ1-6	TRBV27	TGTGCCAGCAGTTTTTGGGAGGGCAGGAGCTCCTATAATTCACCCCTCCACTTT	CASSFWEGRSSYNSPLHF
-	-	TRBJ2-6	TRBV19	TGTGCCAGTAGGGATCGGGCGGGGGCCCTCTCTGGGGCCAACGTCCTGACTTTC	CASRDRAGALSGANVLTF
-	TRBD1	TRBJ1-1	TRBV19	TGTGCCAGTAGTATCCAACAGGGGACTGAAGCTTTCTTT	CASSIQQGTEAFF
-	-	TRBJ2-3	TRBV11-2	TGTGCCAGCAGCTTGCGGACTGGCGGCTCAGATACGCAGTATTTT	CASSLRTGGSDTQYF
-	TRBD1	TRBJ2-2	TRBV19	TGTGCCAGTAGTATAGGACAGGGGGCGAACACCGGGGAGCTGTTTTTT	CASSIGQGANTGELFF
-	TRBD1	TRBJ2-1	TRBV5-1	TGCGCCAGCAGCTTGGGGGACAGGGCTAACAATGAGCAGTTCTTC	CASSLGDRANNEQFF
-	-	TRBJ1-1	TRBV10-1	TGCGCCAGCAGTGAGGGCAGGTTGAACACTGAAGCTTTCTTT	CASSEGRLNTEAFF
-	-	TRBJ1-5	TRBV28	TGTGCCAGCGTCGACACCCTCAATCAGCCCCAGCATTTT	CASVDTLNQPQHF
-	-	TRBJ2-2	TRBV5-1	TGCGCCAGCAGCTTGAGTGGAGCCGGGGAGCTGTTTTTT	CASSLSGAGELFF
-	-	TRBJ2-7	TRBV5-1	TGCGCCAGCAGCTTGGTAAAATACAGCCCCTCCTACGAGCAGTACTTC	CASSLVKYSPSYEQYF
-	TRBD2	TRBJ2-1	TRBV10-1	TGCGCCAGCAGTCCAACACTAGCGGGGGGGCCCGATGAGCAGTTCTTC	CASSPTLAGGPDEQFF
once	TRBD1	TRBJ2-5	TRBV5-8	TGTGCCAGCAGCCCGGGACAGTTCCAAGAGACCCAGTACTTC	CASSPGQFQETQYF
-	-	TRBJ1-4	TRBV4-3	TGCGCCAGCAGCCAACAGGGGTTTTATCGAAAACTGTTTTTT	CASSQQGFYRKLFF
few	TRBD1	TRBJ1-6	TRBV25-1	TGTGCCAGCAGTGGAGGACAGGAGTATAATTCACCCCTCCACTTT	CASSGGQEYNSPLHF
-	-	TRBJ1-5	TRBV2	TGTGCCAGCAGCAGAGGGCAGGTTCAGCCCCAGCATTTT	CASSRGQVQPQHF
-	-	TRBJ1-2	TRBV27	TGTGCCAGCAGCGGGATGCCTAACTATGGCTACACCTTC	CASSGMPNYGYTF
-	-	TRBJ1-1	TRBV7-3	TGTGCCAGCAGCCAAAACCCACAGGGCACTGAAGCTTTCTTT	CASSQNPQGTEAFF
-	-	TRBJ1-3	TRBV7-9	TGTGCCAGCAGCGACTCGGTCTCTGGAAACACCATATATTTT	CASSDSVSGNTIYF
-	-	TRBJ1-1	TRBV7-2	TGTGCCAGCAGCTTAGCGGGAGTGAACACTGAAGCTTTCTTT	CASSLAGVNTEAFF
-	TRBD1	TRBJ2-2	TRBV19	TGTGCCAGTAGCTCCGGACAGGGGGACACCGGGGAGCTGTTTTTT	CASSSGQGDTGELFF
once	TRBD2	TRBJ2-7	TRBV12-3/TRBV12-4	TGTGCCAGCAGTTCGGGGGGGCCCTACGAGCAGTACTTC	CASSSGGPYEQYF
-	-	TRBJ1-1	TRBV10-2	TGCGCCAGCAGAGTCCGACAGACGAACACTGAAGCTTTCTTT	CASRVRQTNTEAFF
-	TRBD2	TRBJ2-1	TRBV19	TGTGCCAGTAGTACTCAGGGACTAGCGGGGGGAAGTGAGCAGTTCTTC	CASSTQGLAGGSEQFF
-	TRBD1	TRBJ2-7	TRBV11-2	TGTGCCAGCACCTACTCGGGGACAGGGGGTTACGAGCAGTACTTC	CASTYSGTGGYEQYF
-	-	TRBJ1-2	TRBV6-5	TGTGCCAGCAGCCTACTGGGGGGGGCGAACACCTTC	CASSLLGGANTF
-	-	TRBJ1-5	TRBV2	TGTGCCAGCAGTAGTAGACTGCTCAATCAGCCCCAGCATTTT	CASSSRLLNQPQHF
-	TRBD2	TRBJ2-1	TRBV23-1	TGCGCCAGCAGTCACCTCTCCGGGGGGGGTTACAATGAGCAGTTCTTC	CASSHLSGGGYNEQFF
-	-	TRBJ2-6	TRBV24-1	TGTGCCACCAGTGACCCCGGGACAACTGGGGCCAACGTCCTGACTTTC	CATSDPGTTGANVLTF
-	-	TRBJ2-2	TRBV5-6	TGTGCCAGCAGCTTGCCGGGTGTCACCGGGGAGCTGTTTTTT	CASSLPGVTGELFF
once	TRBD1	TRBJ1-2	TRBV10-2	TGCGCCAGCAGTAAAGACAGGGGGCCCAACTATGGCTACACCTTC	CASSKDRGPNYGYTF
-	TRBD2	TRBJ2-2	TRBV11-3	TGTGCCAGCAGCCATAGAAGCGGGGGCAGGACCGGGGAGCTGTTTTTT	CASSHRSGGRTGELFF
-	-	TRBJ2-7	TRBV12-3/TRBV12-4	TGTGCCAGCAGTTTTGGTACCTATCAGTACTTC	CASSFGTYQYF
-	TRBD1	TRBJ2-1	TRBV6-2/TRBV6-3	TGTGCCAGCAGTCCCCATCGGGGACAGGCTTACAATGAGCAGTTCTTC	CASSPHRGQAYNEQFF
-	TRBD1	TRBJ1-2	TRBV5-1	TGCGCCAGCAGTTGGGGACAGGGTCATGGCTACACCTTC	CASSWGQGHGYTF
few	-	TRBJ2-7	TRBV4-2	TGTGCCAGCAGCCAAGATCCGACAGCCGCACACTACGAGCAGTACTTC	CASSQDPTAAHYEQYF
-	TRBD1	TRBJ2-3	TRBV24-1	TGTGCCACCAGTGAAGGGGGACAGGGCACAGATACGCAGTATTTT	CATSEGGQGTDTQYF